These 28 T cell receptor beta chains share one sample of origin, sequenced in a study of T cell responses to AZD1222 COVID-19 vaccine. Here immunoSEQ multiplex PCR was the method, and the copy in TCRdb shows in-frame clones only, minus some. The repertoire has roughly 150,000 clones, less than 95% of them found once; the top ten carry about 5.9%. Sequenced here: peripheral blood, sampled 28 days after the second AZD1222 dose. Receptors were obtained from an adult who received the AZD1222 COVID-19 vaccine.

V usage is TRBV2 and J usage is TRBJ2-3, with a tentative D call TRBD2 (7 bases). The V gene lost 4 bases and the J gene lost 1 base, with 15 bases spanning the gap. The CDR3 has 16 residues. Germline lookup yields CDR1 SNHLY and CDR2 FYNNEI. CDR3 nucleotides: TGTGCCAGCAGTGGAATCGGGGGGCGAGGCACAGATACGCAGTATTTT. Translating it yields CASSGIGGRGTDTQYF.

The V gene is TRBV20-1, the J gene TRBJ2-5; 9 bases map to TRBD2. The CDR3 covers 17 residues. V trimming: 3 bases; J trimming: 3 bases; junction bases outside the gene matches: 14. The germline gives CDR1 DFQATT, CDR2 SNEGSKA (reference sequence). CDR3 loop: CSASALAGSGSKETQYF. CDR3 coding DNA: TGCAGTGCTAGTGCGCTAGCGGGATCCGGTTCGAAAGAGACCCAGTACTTC.

This rearrangement joins TRBV6-2 or TRBV6-3 to TRBJ1-5, with 9 bases matching TRBD1. The CDR3 is 18 amino acids. Germline assignment: CDR1 MNHEY and CDR2 SVGEGT. The ends lost 2 bases at V and 3 bases at J; junction bases unmatched: 11. Here the CDR3 reads CASSYQSNRTGVNQPQHF. CDR3 DNA: TGTGCCAGCAGTTACCAATCAAATAGGACAGGGGTCAATCAGCCCCAGCATTTT.

J is TRBJ1-5 and V is TRBV19, with TRBD1 matching over 8 bases. The V gene end was trimmed by 7 bases and the J gene end by 6 bases; junction bases not matched to a gene: 14. Germline V gene sequence: CDR1 LNHDA, CDR2 SQIVND (reference sequence). The CDR3 has 16 residues. The CDR3 nucleotides are TGTGCCAGTAACGACCCCGGACAGGGAATAGGTCAGCCCCAGCATTTT. Translated, it gives CASNDPGQGIGQPQHF.

The chain recombines TRBV9 with TRBJ2-1, with TRBD1 identical over 9 bases. V lost 4 bases, J lost 3 bases, and 5 bases stayed unmatched. Germline CDR1 reads SGDLS; CDR2 reads YYNGEE. The CDR3 is 15 residues long. In DNA, the CDR3 is TGTGCCAGCAGCTTACAGGGGGCGGGCTACAATGAGCAGTTCTTC. Its translation: CASSLQGAGYNEQFF.

The chain has TRBV28 and TRBJ1-1; no firm D call. V was cut by 6 bases and J by 1 base, with 9 bases left in between. This CDR3 spans 13 amino acids. Germline V lookup: CDR1 MDHEN, CDR2 SYDVKM. The CDR3 sequence: CASRDGQNTEAFF. In DNA, the CDR3 is TGTGCCAGCAGAGACGGTCAGAACACTGAAGCTTTCTTT.

The CDR3 region is CASSPGGGGEKLFF. CDR3 nucleotides: TGTGCCAGCAGCCCGGGCGGCGGCGGCGAAAAACTGTTTTTT. The chain carries TRBV5-4 and TRBJ1-4; D is uncertain. V was pared by 4 bases and J by 8 bases, with 15 bases between. The CDR3 is 14 amino acids. The germline V gene has CDR1 SGHNT and CDR2 YYREEE (reference sequence). Together with reference TRBV5-4 and TRBJ1-4, the CDR3 gives the full variable domain: ETGVTQSPTHLIKTRGQQVTLRCSSQSGHNTVSWYQQALGQGPQFIFQYYREEENGRGNFPPRFSGLQFPNYSSELNVNALELDDSALYLCASSPGGGGEKLFFGSGTQLSVL.

This chain uses TRBV28 with TRBJ1-1; unclear D gene. The CDR3 has 12 residues. CDR1 and CDR2 (germline): MDHEN, SYDVKM. V was trimmed by 1 base and J by 6 bases, leaving 6 bases between them. The CDR3: CASSLSGAEAFF. The CDR3 DNA follows: TGTGCCAGCAGTTTATCCGGGGCTGAAGCTTTCTTT.

The rearrangement joins TRBV28 to TRBJ2-7; 9 bases fit TRBD2. J lost 3 bases, V lost 2 bases, and 5 bases had no gene match. The CDR3 runs to 15 residues. The germline V gene has CDR1 MDHEN and CDR2 SYDVKM. The CDR3 spells CASSLLLAGGYEQYF. The CDR3 region has the DNA TGTGCCAGCAGTTTACTACTAGCGGGTGGCTACGAGCAGTACTTC.

The J gene is TRBJ1-1, the V gene TRBV30, with 9 bases aligning to TRBD1. This CDR3 contains 12 residues. V lost 4 bases and J lost 10; bases outside the gene matches: 7. CDR1 GTSNPN and CDR2 SVGIG come from the germline V gene (reference sequence). The CDR3 bases are TGTGCCTGGACTGCACAGGGGGCGCGAGCTTTCTTT. It specifies CAWTAQGARAFF.

The chain employs TRBV2 and TRBJ1-3; possible D gene TRBD1, 6 bases. Looked up from germline, CDR1 is SNHLY and CDR2 is FYNNEI. CDR3 length: 14 amino acids. Trimming stripped 3 bases from V and 4 bases from J, with 10 bases between. The CDR3 reads CASSETGGGNTIYF. The CDR3 DNA reads as TGTGCCAGCAGTGAGACAGGTGGAGGAAACACCATATATTTT.

CDR3 residues: CASKIDGAANTEAFF. The CDR3 DNA reads as TGTGCCAGTAAGATAGACGGGGCGGCGAACACTGAAGCTTTCTTT. V gene TRBV19 combines with J gene TRBJ1-1; weak D call: TRBD1 (5 bases). CDR1 and CDR2 from the germline V gene are LNHDA and SQIVND (reference sequence). This CDR3 has 15 amino acids. V shed 7 bases and J shed 1 base, with 16 bases lying between them.

The chain uses TRBV9 and TRBJ1-6; 7 nucleotides line up with TRBD1. V dropped 0 bases and J dropped 10; count of bases not matched to a gene: 7. Germline V lookup: CDR1 SGDLS, CDR2 YYNGEE. This CDR3 has 15 amino acids. The CDR3 bases are TGTGCCAGCAGCGTAGGCACAGGGGTAGTCTCACCCCTCCACTTT. Encoded protein: CASSVGTGVVSPLHF.

The sample holds one count of this clone. The V gene is TRBV29-1, the J gene TRBJ2-6; no reliable D call. Germline CDR1 reads SQVTM; CDR2 reads ANQGSEA. Trimming took off 0 bases at V and 3 bases at J, with 9 bases between the two ends. The CDR3 is 15 residues long. CDR3 sequence reads: CSVEEVARGANVLTF. The DNA of the CDR3 is TGCAGCGTTGAAGAGGTGGCCCGTGGGGCCAACGTCCTGACTTTC.

The chain couples TRBV6-5 to TRBJ2-7, with D possibly TRBD1 on 6 matching bases. There are 15 residues in the CDR3. The germline V gene encodes CDR1 MNHEY and CDR2 SVGAGI. The V end lost 2 bases, the J end lost 2 bases, and 13 bases lay between the germline ends. The CDR3 region is CASSYRAGATYEQYF. The CDR3, as DNA: TGTGCCAGCAGTTACCGGGCAGGGGCCACCTACGAGCAGTACTTC.

The rearrangement joins TRBV6-4 to TRBJ2-6, with D possibly being TRBD1 (6 bases). V was shortened by 6 bases and J by 0 bases, with 12 bases between the two germline ends. This CDR3 is 16 amino acids long. The germline gives CDR1 MRHNA, CDR2 SNTAGT. The CDR3 reads CASRYKGDSGANVLTF. The CDR3 coding sequence is TGTGCCAGCAGGTACAAGGGGGACTCTGGGGCCAACGTCCTGACTTTC.

CDR3 DNA sequence: TGCAGCGTTGACAGGGCGAACACCGGGGAGCTGTTTTTT. Translation: CSVDRANTGELFF. This rearrangement joins TRBV29-1 to TRBJ2-2, with D tentatively TRBD1 (5 bases). The CDR3 length is 13 residues. CDR1 is SQVTM and CDR2 is ANQGSEA in the germline V gene. V lost 3 bases and J 0 bases, leaving 5 bases between the germline ends.

The gene calls are TRBV6-2 or TRBV6-3 and TRBJ1-5; 9 bases map to TRBD1. The CDR3 spans 19 residues. The germline gives CDR1 MNHEY, CDR2 SVGEGT. The J segment lost 0 bases and the V segment lost 1 base, leaving 10 bases of the junction unmatched. The CDR3 DNA is TGTGCCAGCAGTTACTTTGGGACAGGGCGAAGATATAGCAATCAGCCCCAGCATTTT. The encoded protein is CASSYFGTGRRYSNQPQHF.

The genes are TRBV27 and TRBJ2-5; D unresolved. The germline CDR1 and CDR2 sequences are MNHEY and SMNVEV (reference sequence). V shed 1 base and J shed 1 base, with 4 bases lying between them. This CDR3 is built from 13 residues. CDR3 sequence reads: CASSLYSQETQYF. The CDR3 nucleotides are TGTGCCAGCAGTTTATACAGCCAAGAGACCCAGTACTTC.

This clone was seen just once. The genes are TRBV29-1 and TRBJ2-7, with 7 bases identical to TRBD1. This CDR3 is built from 14 residues. CDR1 is SQVTM and CDR2 is ANQGSEA in the germline V gene. Unmatched junction bases numbered 10, after V lost 6 bases and J lost 2 bases. CDR3 region: CSVDGDSSPYEQYF. The CDR3 DNA reads as TGCAGCGTCGACGGGGACAGCTCACCCTACGAGCAGTACTTC.

The CDR3 region is CASSRQGMYGYTF. CDR3 DNA sequence: TGTGCCAGCAGTCGACAGGGGATGTATGGCTACACCTTC. The chain links TRBV27 to TRBJ1-2, with 8 bases matching TRBD1. Germline CDR1 MNHEY, CDR2 SMNVEV (reference sequence). This CDR3 has 13 residues. Trimming cost V 5 bases and J 5 bases; bases outside gene matches: 4.

This chain joins TRBV11-3 and TRBJ1-1; D call uncertain. The CDR3 contains 16 residues. The V gene lost 0 bases and the J gene lost 1 base, with 12 bases spanning the gap. Per the germline V gene, CDR1 is SGHNT and CDR2 is YENEEA. The CDR3, as DNA: TGTGCCAGCAGCTTAGATGGGAGGGAAGGGAACACTGAAGCTTTCTTT. Protein sequence: CASSLDGREGNTEAFF.

V and J are TRBV23-1 and TRBJ1-4; TRBD1 aligns across 8 bases. TRBV23-1 is an ORF, and what it does is uncertain. The CDR3 spans 17 residues. J lost 0 bases, V lost 6 bases, and 9 bases had no gene match. CDR3 sequence: CASSRDRLIPTNEKLFF. CDR3 nucleotide sequence: TGCGCCAGCAGCCGGGACAGGCTAATTCCAACTAATGAAAAACTGTTTTTT.

The rearrangement joins TRBV7-2 to TRBJ2-1; 12 bases agree with TRBD2. CDR3 length: 15 amino acids. Germline CDR1 and CDR2: SGHTA and FQGNSA. With 4 bases clipped from V and 6 bases from J, the junction kept 4 bases outside the gene matches. The CDR3 DNA is TGTGCCAGCAGCTCACCTAGCGGGAGGGCCAATGAGCAGTTCTTC. It yields the protein CASSSPSGRANEQFF.

The chain uses TRBV7-2 and TRBJ2-5; D is unresolved. In germline, CDR1 is SGHTA, CDR2 FQGNSA. This CDR3 is built from 19 residues. Trimming took off 1 base at V and 2 bases at J, with 23 bases between the two ends. The CDR3 nucleotides are TGTGCCAGCAGCTTAGTCGGTGCCCTTTTGGGTCTGGGACAAGAGACCCAGTACTTC. Translation: CASSLVGALLGLGQETQYF.

J is TRBJ1-5 and V is TRBV5-1; D unclear. The CDR3 is 13 amino acids. Trimming stripped 4 bases from V and 5 bases from J, with 10 bases between. The germline V gene encodes CDR1 SGHRS and CDR2 YFSETQ. CDR3 residues: CASSPEVDQPQHF. The CDR3 DNA follows: TGCGCCAGCAGCCCGGAGGTCGATCAGCCCCAGCATTTT.

The chain recombines TRBV6-5 with TRBJ2-7; possibly TRBD2 for D (6 bases). The CDR3 is made up of 13 amino acids. The germline V gene encodes CDR1 MNHEY and CDR2 SVGAGI. V lost 6 bases, J lost 2 bases, and 11 bases lay in between. This CDR3 reads CASRATSTYEQYF. CDR3 coding DNA: TGTGCCAGCAGGGCTACTAGCACCTACGAGCAGTACTTC.

V and J are TRBV5-1 and TRBJ1-4, with D tentatively TRBD1 (5 bases). Per germline, CDR1 SGHRS and CDR2 YFSETQ. Deletions cut 4 bases from V and 4 bases from J, with 11 bases between. This CDR3 has 14 amino acids. The CDR3 loop is CASSLDTNNEKLFF. CDR3 DNA sequence: TGCGCCAGCAGCCTGGACACAAATAATGAAAAACTGTTTTTT.